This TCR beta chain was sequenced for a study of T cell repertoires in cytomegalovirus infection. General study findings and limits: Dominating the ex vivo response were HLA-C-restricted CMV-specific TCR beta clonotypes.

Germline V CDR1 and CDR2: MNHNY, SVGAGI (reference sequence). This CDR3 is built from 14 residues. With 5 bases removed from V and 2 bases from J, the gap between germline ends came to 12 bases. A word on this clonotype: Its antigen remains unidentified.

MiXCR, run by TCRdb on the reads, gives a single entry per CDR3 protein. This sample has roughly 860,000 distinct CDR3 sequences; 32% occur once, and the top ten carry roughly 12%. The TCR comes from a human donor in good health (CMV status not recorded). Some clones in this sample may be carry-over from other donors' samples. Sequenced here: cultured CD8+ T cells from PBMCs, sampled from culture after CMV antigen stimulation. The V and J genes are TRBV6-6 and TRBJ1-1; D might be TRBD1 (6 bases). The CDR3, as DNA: TGTGCCAGCAGTCCGGGGGGGCAAAACACTGAAGCTTTCTTT. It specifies CASSPGGQNTEAFF.